The entry below describes one TCR beta chain. These data are taken from a study of OX40 agonist ivuxolimab in advanced cancers. TCRdb keeps only in-frame clones here, not all; method: immunoSEQ multiplex PCR. The repertoire holds just over 40,000 clones, with more than 75% as singletons. Per germline, CDR1 SGHAT and CDR2 FQDESV (reference sequence). The CDR3 has 17 residues. The V and J ends lost 4 bases and 8 bases respectively, with 24 bases between them. The chain couples TRBV11-1 to TRBJ2-1; D gene ambiguous. Sequenced here: CD4+ or CD8+ T cells sorted from blood, sampled in a trial of the OX40 agonist ivuxolimab. This clonotype originated in an adult with an advanced solid tumor such as melanoma, head and neck, liver or kidney cancer. CDR3 coding DNA: TGTGCCAGCAGCTCCGGCGGATTGGGTAAGGGCTATGATGAGCAGTTCTTC. Amino acids: CASSSGGLGKGYDEQFF.